These 26 T cell receptor beta chains share one sample of origin, sequenced in a study of regulatory T cells in long-lasting Graves disease. Arm-PCR of CDR3 regions with iRepertoire HTBI primers generated TCR beta libraries. MiXCR was run by TCRdb on the multiplex PCR reads, yielding one entry per CDR3 protein. This sample carries fewer than 550,000 distinct CDR3 sequences, 15% to 20% of them seen once, and the ten largest clones take around 25%. Time point indicated: newly diagnosed GD, antithyroid drugs for less than 3 months. Researchers made the TCR library from RNA that was extracted from PBMCs. These records were also assigned to another study, of T cells in Graves' hyperthyroidism and ophthalmopathy.

Sequenced here: peripheral blood mononuclear cells (PBMCs), sampled at new diagnosis, from a patient treated with antithyroid drugs. The receptors were gathered from a woman aged 35-65 years with Graves disease.

This clonotype was observed at least ten times. This rearrangement joins TRBV7-3 to TRBJ1-5; no firm D call. Looked up from germline, CDR1 is SGHTA and CDR2 is FQGTGA. The CDR3 is made up of 15 amino acids. Deletions cut 5 bases from V and 0 bases from J, with 11 bases between. The CDR3 sequence is CASSVIAPSNQPQHF. The CDR3 DNA reads TGTGCCAGCAGCGTCATTGCTCCTAGCAATCAGCCCCAGCATTTT.

In its sample, this clonotype was seen a few times. The chain is built from TRBV7-9 and TRBJ2-5; TRBD1 aligns across 9 bases. The CDR3 covers 15 residues. Germline V gene sequence: CDR1 SEHNR, CDR2 FQNEAQ (reference sequence). V was clipped by 4 bases and J by 3 bases; unmatched bases: 6. The CDR3 DNA reads TGTGCCAGCAGCTCCCCCACAGGGGGCAAAGAGACCCAGTACTTC. Protein: CASSSPTGGKETQYF.

This clonotype was counted ten times or more. The CDR3 bases are TGTGCCAGCAGCCAAGATTGGATGGGGGGGAACAATGAGCAGTTCTTC. Protein product: CASSQDWMGGNNEQFF. The chain recombines TRBV3-1 with TRBJ2-1; 7 nucleotides match TRBD2. The CDR3 contains 16 residues. Germline V gene sequence: CDR1 LGHDT, CDR2 YNNKEL (reference sequence). V shed 0 bases and J 5 bases; nucleotides not matched to a gene: 7.

This clonotype was seen repeatedly, ten times or more. This sequence joins TRBV18 and TRBJ2-7, with 7 bases that match TRBD2. This CDR3 comprises 15 residues. CDR1 and CDR2 from the germline V gene are KGHSH and LQKENI. The junction had 10 bases not matched to a gene; V was cut back by 3 bases and J by 5 bases. In nucleotides, the CDR3 is TGTGCCAGCTCACCGCCCGGGCGGGGGAAGAACGAGCAGTACTTC. Protein sequence: CASSPPGRGKNEQYF.

This clonotype was seen ten or more times. The chain carries TRBV20-1 and TRBJ2-3, with TRBD2 matching 10 bases. The germline V gene encodes CDR1 DFQATT and CDR2 SNEGSKA (reference sequence). This CDR3 region has 15 residues. The V segment lost 6 bases and the J segment 7 bases; nucleotides outside the gene matches: 13. CDR3 sequence (DNA): TGCAGTGCCGAATCAAGCGGGGGGGCCGCGTATACGCAGTATTTT. Translated, it gives CSAESSGGAAYTQYF.

The sample holds a few counts of this clonotype. This sequence joins TRBV12-3 or TRBV12-4 and TRBJ2-2; D gene ambiguous. Trimming removed 6 bases at V and 1 base at J, with 9 bases between. This CDR3 contains 14 residues. Here the CDR3 DNA reads TGTGCCAGCAGGGAGTGGGGGAACACCGGGGAGCTGTTTTTT. Translation gives CASREWGNTGELFF.

The chain links TRBV6-2 or TRBV6-3 to TRBJ2-5, with D hard to call. The V and J ends lost 7 bases and 7 bases respectively, with 13 bases between them. Germline V gene data show CDR1 as MNHEY and CDR2 as SVGEGT. The CDR3 is made up of 12 amino acids. CDR3 DNA: TGTGCCAGCAACGAACCCGGCGGGACCCAGTACTTC. This codes for CASNEPGGTQYF.

This clonotype occurred a few times. The genes are TRBV14 and TRBJ1-4, with D tentatively TRBD1 (5 bases). Trimming took 3 bases from V and 6 from J, leaving 11 bases between them. This CDR3 region has 14 residues. CDR1 SGHDN and CDR2 FVKESK come from the germline V gene. The CDR3 sequence is CASSQRGIDEKLFF. In nucleotides, the CDR3 is TGTGCCAGCAGCCAGAGGGGAATTGATGAAAAACTGTTTTTT.

The table lists this clonotype with many counts. Without the conserved terminal phenylalanine or tryptophan, this CDR3 likely stems from a read error. It is unclear where the CDR3 begins or ends on the DNA, so no DNA is shown, and the CDR3 is as TCRdb lists it. The rearrangement uses TRBV28 and TRBJ2-7; TRBD1, the table's D call, lacks a check against the DNA. CDR1 is MDHEN, CDR2 SYDVKM, per germline. Inclusive of both ends, the CDR3 amounts to 12 amino acids. This chain's CDR3 is CASSYRHGRPLI.

This chain joins TRBV3-1 and TRBJ1-2; maybe TRBD1 (6 bases). The CDR3 sequence is 14 residues long. Germline CDR1 reads LGHDT; CDR2 reads YNNKEL (reference sequence). Trimming pared 0 bases from V and 5 bases from J, leaving 10 bases between. Written as DNA, the CDR3 is TGTGCCAGCAGCCAAGATAGCCAGGGGTATGGCTACACCTTC. It is translated as CASSQDSQGYGYTF. Full variable domain (outside the CDR3, taken from reference TRBV3-1 and TRBJ1-2): DTAVSQTPKYLVTQMGNDKSIKCEQNLGHDTMYWYKQDSKKFLKIMFSYNNKELIINETVPNRFSPKSPDKAHLNLHINSLELGDSAVYFCASSQDSQGYGYTFGSGTRLTVV.

As DNA, the CDR3 is TGTGCCAGCAGCCAAGAATCGGGCAGGCCCTCTTGGGAGCAGTACTTC. Amino acids: CASSQESGRPSWEQYF. This sequence joins TRBV4-2 and TRBJ2-7; D unclear. The CDR3 contains 16 residues. Trimming took off 0 bases at V and 7 bases at J, with 19 bases between the two ends. Per the germline V gene, CDR1 is LGHNA and CDR2 is YNFKEQ.

This rearrangement joins TRBV10-1 to TRBJ1-1; tentatively, D is TRBD1 (5 bases). The CDR3 extends over 13 amino acids. Trimming pared 0 bases from V and 8 bases from J, leaving 10 bases between. Germline V gene data show CDR1 as WNHNN and CDR2 as SYGVQD (reference sequence). CDR3 sequence: CASSESGGKEAFF. CDR3 bases: TGCGCCAGCAGTGAGTCCGGGGGGAAAGAAGCTTTCTTT.

As regards this clonotype: A much larger clonotype is one base distant, so this may be a read error. The chain uses TRBV27 and TRBJ2-7; no clear D gene. Per germline, CDR1 MNHEY and CDR2 SMNVEV (reference sequence). Trimming took off 2 bases at V and 3 bases at J, with 11 bases between the two ends. This CDR3 has 14 residues. The CDR3 spells CASSLQDEGYEQYF. The CDR3 DNA reads as TGTGCCAGCAGTTTACAGGACGAAGGCTACGAGCAGTACTTC.

The V call is TRBV3-1, the J call TRBJ2-2; 7 nucleotides align to TRBD2. The CDR3 is made up of 16 amino acids. The J segment lost 4 bases and the V segment lost 1 base, leaving 6 bases of the junction unmatched. The germline CDR1 and CDR2 sequences are LGHDT and YNNKEL (reference sequence). In DNA, the CDR3 is TGTGCCAGCAGCCAAGTAGGCGGGAGCGGCACCGGGGAGCTGTTTTTT. It translates to CASSQVGGSGTGELFF.

To note about this clonotype: This sequence may be a read error, since a much larger clone differs from it by one base. The chain combines TRBV7-2 with TRBJ1-1; no clear D. Germline V gene sequence: CDR1 SGHTA, CDR2 FQGNSA. Trimming cost V 1 base and J 1 base, with 7 bases left between them. The CDR3 runs 14 residues. CDR3: CASSLGEENTEAFF. The CDR3 region has the DNA TGTGCCAGCAGCTTAGGGGAAGAGAACACTGAAGCTTTCTTT.

This clonotype has only one observation. V gene TRBV12-3 or TRBV12-4 combines with J gene TRBJ2-5; 12 nucleotides agree with TRBD1. Trimming removed 3 bases from V and 4 bases from J; junction bases left unmatched: 6. The CDR3 runs to 16 residues. The CDR3 bases are TGTGCCAGCAGTTTGGGGACAGGGGGCTCGGGAGAGACCCAGTACTTC. This encodes CASSLGTGGSGETQYF.

This clonotype was counted ten times or more. The gene calls are TRBV6-1 and TRBJ1-1; D unclear. The CDR3 is made up of 14 amino acids. The V gene lost 6 bases and the J gene lost 7 bases, with 18 bases spanning the gap. From germline, CDR1 is MNHNS and CDR2 SASEGT. CDR3 DNA: TGTGCCAGCAGAGCCGGGCCCCTTGGCGTTGAAGCTTTCTTT. Translating gives CASRAGPLGVEAFF.

This clonotype has more than one count but fewer than ten. The rearrangement links TRBV29-1 to TRBJ2-2; D ambiguous. Germline V gives CDR1 SQVTM, CDR2 ANQGSEA. Deletions cut 7 bases from V and 1 base from J, with 10 bases between. CDR3 length: 13 residues. CDR3: CSAGSKNTGELFF. Here the CDR3 DNA reads TGCAGCGCAGGTAGTAAGAACACCGGGGAGCTGTTTTTT.

This clonotype was observed a few times. The chain carries TRBV25-1 and TRBJ1-1, with D hard to call. The length of the CDR3 is 12 residues. Germline-derived CDR1 and CDR2 are MGHDK and SYGVNS. V lost 9 bases, J lost 7 bases, and 15 bases lay in between. The CDR3 nucleotides read TGTGCCAGTAAAGTCAAGGCCAGTGAAGCTTTCTTT. Protein product: CASKVKASEAFF. The full variable domain, its missing parts supplied by reference TRBV25-1 and TRBJ1-1, is EADIYQTPRYLVIGTGKKITLECSQTMGHDKMYWYQQDPGMELHLIHYSYGVNSTEKGDLSSESTVSRIRTEHFPLTLESARPSHTSQYLCASKVKASEAFFGQGTRLTVV.

This clonotype occurred a few times. CDR3 coding DNA: TGCGCCAGCAGGATTAGGGGGGGGGCCGGTCAAGAGACCCAGTACTTC. The encoded protein is CASRIRGGAGQETQYF. V gene TRBV10-2 combines with J gene TRBJ2-5; D might be TRBD2 (7 bases). CDR1 and CDR2 (germline): WSHSY, SAAADI. This CDR3 comprises 16 residues. Between the trimmed V and J ends, which lost 6 bases and 2 bases, there was a span of 19 bases.

This clonotype was picked up a small number of times. The chain employs TRBV19 and TRBJ2-5; D might be TRBD1 (6 bases). Germline V CDR1 and CDR2: LNHDA, SQIVND (reference sequence). The CDR3 covers 16 residues. V lost 6 bases and J 1 base, leaving 18 bases between the germline ends. Here the CDR3 DNA reads TGTGCCAGTAGCCGCCTGACAGGCAACCCCCAAGAGACCCAGTACTTC. Its protein is CASSRLTGNPQETQYF.

In its sample, this clonotype was seen a few times. The chain couples TRBV27 to TRBJ2-3; D remains unclear. V lost 8 bases and J lost 4, with 13 bases in between. Germline CDR1 and CDR2: MNHEY and SMNVEV (reference sequence). There are 13 residues in the CDR3. CDR3 sequence reads: CASRRVKADTQYF. CDR3 bases: TGTGCCAGCCGACGGGTGAAGGCAGATACGCAGTATTTT.

A note on this clonotype: Mismatch with germline at one junction end may stem from a read error. Here the CDR3 DNA reads TGCGCCAGCAGCCGGGAACCGCTCGGGGCTAATGAAAAACTGTTTTTT. Translated, it gives CASSREPLGANEKLFF. The chain recombines TRBV2 with TRBJ1-4; the D is unclear. CDR3 size: 16 residues. Per germline, CDR1 SNHLY and CDR2 FYNNEI. Together with reference TRBV2 and TRBJ1-4, the CDR3 gives the full variable domain: EPEVTQTPSHQVTQMGQEVILRCVPISNHLYFYWYRQILGQKVEFLVSFYNNEISEKSEIFDDQFSVERPDGSNFTLKIRSTKLEDSAMYFCASSREPLGANEKLFFGSGTQLSVL.

Ten or more counts support this clonotype. CDR3 protein: CASSRTGGQETQYF. In DNA form, the CDR3 reads TGTGCCAGCAGCCGCACAGGGGGCCAAGAGACCCAGTACTTC. The chain combines TRBV12-3 or TRBV12-4 with TRBJ2-5; 8 bases align to TRBD1. J lost 1 base, V lost 6 bases, and 4 bases had no gene match. This CDR3 is 14 amino acids long.

This chain links TRBV25-1 with TRBJ2-7; TRBD2 agrees at 10 bases. V was pared by 4 bases and J by 4 bases, with 13 bases of the junction left unmatched. Germline assignment: CDR1 MGHDK and CDR2 SYGVNS. CDR3 length equals 17 residues. CDR3 in amino acids: CASSGPLRAGGLYEQYF. DNA for the CDR3: TGTGCCAGCAGTGGTCCTCTCCGAGCGGGGGGGCTGTACGAGCAGTACTTC.

This clonotype was seen many times. This chain links TRBV7-9 with TRBJ2-3; D gene ambiguous. The CDR3 is 15 residues long. CDR1 SEHNR and CDR2 FQNEAQ come from the germline V gene (reference sequence). The V and J ends lost 5 bases and 4 bases respectively, with 16 bases between them. CDR3 sequence: CASSAMRGGADTQYF. The DNA for the CDR3 is TGTGCCAGCAGCGCAATGCGAGGTGGCGCAGATACGCAGTATTTT.